This T cell receptor beta chain was captured in a study of long-term antiretroviral therapy in people with HIV. Regarding the study as a whole: The repertoire was dominated at all time points by clones expanded before ART. Transplant-donor-level diversity was not reached after ART, though diversity increased.

V was shortened by 0 bases and J by 5 bases, with 10 bases between the two germline ends. This CDR3 has 15 residues. Germline CDR1 reads MNHEY; CDR2 reads SMNVEV (reference sequence). A word on this clone: What it binds is unknown.

Participants living with HIV all received treatment in the United States. The cryopreserved samples used held roughly 0.85-10 million PBMC prior to extraction of DNA. An immunoSEQ assay, version v3.0, was performed at survey level. The assay was immunoSEQ multiplex PCR, and TCRdb's table has in-frame clones only and misses some. The table lists around 19,000 clones, approximately 81% of them singletons. The source of this sequence is a man in his forties or fifties with HIV. Sample: unsorted PBMCs, taken 0.3 years before starting antiretroviral therapy. The genes are TRBV27 and TRBJ2-2, with no clear D. As DNA, the CDR3 is TGTGCCAGCAGTTTATCCCCGGGTCGGACCGGGGAGCTGTTTTTT. Translated, it gives CASSLSPGRTGELFF.